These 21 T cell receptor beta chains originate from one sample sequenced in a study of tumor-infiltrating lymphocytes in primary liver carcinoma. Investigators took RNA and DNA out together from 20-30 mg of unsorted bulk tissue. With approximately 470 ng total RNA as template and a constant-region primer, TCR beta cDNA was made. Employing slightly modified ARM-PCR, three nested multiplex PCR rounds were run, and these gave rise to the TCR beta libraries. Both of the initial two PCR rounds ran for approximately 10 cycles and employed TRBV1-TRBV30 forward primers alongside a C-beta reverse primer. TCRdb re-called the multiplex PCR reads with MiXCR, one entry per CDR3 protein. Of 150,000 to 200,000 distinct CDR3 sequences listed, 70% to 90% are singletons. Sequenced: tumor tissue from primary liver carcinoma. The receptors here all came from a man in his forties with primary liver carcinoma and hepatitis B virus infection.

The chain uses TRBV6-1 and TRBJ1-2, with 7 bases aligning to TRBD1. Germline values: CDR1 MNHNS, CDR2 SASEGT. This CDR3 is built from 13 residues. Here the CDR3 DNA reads TGTTCAAGCAGTACGGGACAGTCATATTGCTACACCTTC. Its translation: CSSSTGQSYCYTF.

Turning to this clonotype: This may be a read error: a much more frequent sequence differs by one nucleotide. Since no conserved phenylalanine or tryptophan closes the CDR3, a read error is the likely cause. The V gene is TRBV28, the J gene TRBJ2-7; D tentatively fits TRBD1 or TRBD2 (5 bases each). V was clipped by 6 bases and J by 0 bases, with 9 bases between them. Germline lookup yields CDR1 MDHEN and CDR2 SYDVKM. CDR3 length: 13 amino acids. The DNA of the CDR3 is TGTGCCAGCAGATGGGGGTCCTCCTACGAGCAGTACCTC. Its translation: CASRWGSSYEQYL.

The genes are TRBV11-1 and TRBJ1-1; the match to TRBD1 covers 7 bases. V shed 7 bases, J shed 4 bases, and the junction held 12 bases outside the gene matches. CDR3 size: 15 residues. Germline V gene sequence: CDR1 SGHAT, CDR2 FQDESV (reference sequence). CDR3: CASNPRQGRSTEAFF. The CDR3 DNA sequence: TGTGCCAGCAACCCACGACAGGGTCGGAGCACTGAAGCTTTCTTT.

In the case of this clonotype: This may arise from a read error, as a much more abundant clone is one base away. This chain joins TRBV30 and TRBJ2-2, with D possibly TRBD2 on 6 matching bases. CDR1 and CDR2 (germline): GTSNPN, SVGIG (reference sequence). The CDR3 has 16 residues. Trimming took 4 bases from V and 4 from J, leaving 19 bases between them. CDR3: CAWTSGGSRGTGELFF. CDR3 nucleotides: TGTGCCTGGACCAGTGGGGGGAGCAGAGGCACCGGGGAGCTGTTTTTT.

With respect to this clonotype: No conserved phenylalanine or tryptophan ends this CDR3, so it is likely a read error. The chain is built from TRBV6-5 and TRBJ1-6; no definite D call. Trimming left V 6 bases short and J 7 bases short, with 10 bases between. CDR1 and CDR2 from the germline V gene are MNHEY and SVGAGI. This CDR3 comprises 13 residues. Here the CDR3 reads CASSPKSNSPLHY. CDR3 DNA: TGTGCCAGCAGCCCTAAGTCGAATTCACCCCTCCACTAT.

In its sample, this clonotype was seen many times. This CDR3 reads CASCREVGELFF. In nucleotides, the CDR3 is TGTGCCAGCTGCCGGGAGGTCGGGGAGCTGTTTTTT. The chain is built from TRBV6-2 or TRBV6-3 and TRBJ2-2, with 7 bases that match TRBD2. Losses at the gene ends were 8 bases for V and 7 bases for J; bases not matched to a gene: 4. The CDR3 runs 12 residues. Per germline, CDR1 MNHEY and CDR2 SVGEGT.

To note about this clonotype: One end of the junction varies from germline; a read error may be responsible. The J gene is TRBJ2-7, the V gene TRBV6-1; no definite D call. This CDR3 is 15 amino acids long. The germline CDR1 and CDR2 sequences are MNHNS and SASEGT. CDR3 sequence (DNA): TGTGCCAGCACGAGTAGCAGGAGCCTTACCTACGAGCAGTACTTT. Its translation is CASTSSRSLTYEQYF.

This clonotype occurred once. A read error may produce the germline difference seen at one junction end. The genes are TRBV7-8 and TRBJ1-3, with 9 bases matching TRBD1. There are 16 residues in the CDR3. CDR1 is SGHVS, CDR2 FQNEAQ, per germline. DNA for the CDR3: TGTCCCAGCAGCGAACAGGGGGCTCCGAAAGGAAATACCATATATTTT. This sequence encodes CPSSEQGAPKGNTIYF.

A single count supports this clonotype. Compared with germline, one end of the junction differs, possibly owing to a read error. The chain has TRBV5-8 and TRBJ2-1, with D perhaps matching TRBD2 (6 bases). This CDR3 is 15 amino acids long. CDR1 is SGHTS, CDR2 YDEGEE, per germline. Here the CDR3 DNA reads TGTGCCAGCAGCCTCTCAGTAATGGGAGGCTATGAGCAGTTGTTC. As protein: CASSLSVMGGYEQLF.

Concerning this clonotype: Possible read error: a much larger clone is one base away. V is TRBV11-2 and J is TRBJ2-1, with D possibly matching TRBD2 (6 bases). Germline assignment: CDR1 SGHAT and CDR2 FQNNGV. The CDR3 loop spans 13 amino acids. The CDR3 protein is CASSLDRGNEHFF. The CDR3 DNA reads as TGTGCCAGCAGCTTAGATCGGGGGAATGAGCACTTCTTC.

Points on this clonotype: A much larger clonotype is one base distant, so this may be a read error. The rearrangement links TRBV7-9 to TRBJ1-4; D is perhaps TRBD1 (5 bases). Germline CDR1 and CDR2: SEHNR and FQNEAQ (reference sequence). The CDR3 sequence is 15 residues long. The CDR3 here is CASSSGGTLNERLFF. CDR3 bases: TGTGCCAGCAGCTCGGGAGGGACGCTCAATGAAAGACTGTTTTTT.

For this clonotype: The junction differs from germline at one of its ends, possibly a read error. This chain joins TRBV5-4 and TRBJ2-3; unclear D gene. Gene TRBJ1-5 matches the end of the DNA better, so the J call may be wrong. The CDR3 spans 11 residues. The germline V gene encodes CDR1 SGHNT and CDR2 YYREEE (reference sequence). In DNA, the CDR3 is TGCGCCAGCAGCTCCACAGATACGCAGCATTTT. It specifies CASSSTDTQHF.

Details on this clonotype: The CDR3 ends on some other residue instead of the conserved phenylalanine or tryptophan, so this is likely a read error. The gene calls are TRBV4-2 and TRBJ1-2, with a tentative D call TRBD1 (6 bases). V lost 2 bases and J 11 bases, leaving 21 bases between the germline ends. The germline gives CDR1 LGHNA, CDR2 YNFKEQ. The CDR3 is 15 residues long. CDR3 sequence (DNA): TGTGCCAGCAGCCAATCGGGGGCCGGGGTCTACGGTTACACCTTG. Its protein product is CASSQSGAGVYGYTL.

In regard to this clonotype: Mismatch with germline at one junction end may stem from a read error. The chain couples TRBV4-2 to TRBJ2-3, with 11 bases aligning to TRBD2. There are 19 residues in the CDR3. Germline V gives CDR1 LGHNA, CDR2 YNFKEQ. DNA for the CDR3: TGTGCCAGTAGCCAATTGGTAGCGGGAGGGTCGGTTGGGACAGATACGCAGTATTTT. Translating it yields CASSQLVAGGSVGTDTQYF.

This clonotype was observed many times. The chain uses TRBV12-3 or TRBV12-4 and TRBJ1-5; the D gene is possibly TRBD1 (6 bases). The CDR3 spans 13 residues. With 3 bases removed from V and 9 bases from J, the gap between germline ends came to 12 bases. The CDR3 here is CASSFQGQRPQHF. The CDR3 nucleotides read TGTGCCAGCAGTTTTCAGGGGCAGCGGCCCCAGCATTTT.

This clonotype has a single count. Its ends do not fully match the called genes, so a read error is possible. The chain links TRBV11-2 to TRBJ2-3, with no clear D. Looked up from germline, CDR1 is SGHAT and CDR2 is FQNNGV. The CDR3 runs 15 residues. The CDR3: CAISLDSLGTDTQYF. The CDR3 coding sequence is TGTGCCATCAGCCTAGATTCCCTGGGAACAGATACGCAGTATTTT.

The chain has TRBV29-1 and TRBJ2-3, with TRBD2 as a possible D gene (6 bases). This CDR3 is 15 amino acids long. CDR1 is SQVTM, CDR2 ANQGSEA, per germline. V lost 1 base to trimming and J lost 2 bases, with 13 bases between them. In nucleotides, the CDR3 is TGCAGCGTTGAAGGCGGGGCCAACATCACAGATACGCAGTATTTT. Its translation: CSVEGGANITDTQYF.

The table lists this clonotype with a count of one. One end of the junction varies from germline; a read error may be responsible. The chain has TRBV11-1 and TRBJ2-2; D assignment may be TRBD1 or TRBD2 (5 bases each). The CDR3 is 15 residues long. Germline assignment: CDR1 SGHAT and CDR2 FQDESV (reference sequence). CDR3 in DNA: TGTGCCTGCAGCTATACAGGACCCTTCTCCGGGGAGTTGTTTTTT. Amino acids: CACSYTGPFSGELFF.

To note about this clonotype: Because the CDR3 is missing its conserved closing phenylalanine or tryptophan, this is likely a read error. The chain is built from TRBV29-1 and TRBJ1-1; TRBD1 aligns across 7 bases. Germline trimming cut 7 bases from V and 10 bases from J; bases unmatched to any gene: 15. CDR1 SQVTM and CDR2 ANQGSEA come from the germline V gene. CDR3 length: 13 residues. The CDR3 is CSAPGQLVAGAFI. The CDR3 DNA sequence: TGCAGCGCTCCGGGACAGCTAGTGGCTGGAGCTTTCATT.

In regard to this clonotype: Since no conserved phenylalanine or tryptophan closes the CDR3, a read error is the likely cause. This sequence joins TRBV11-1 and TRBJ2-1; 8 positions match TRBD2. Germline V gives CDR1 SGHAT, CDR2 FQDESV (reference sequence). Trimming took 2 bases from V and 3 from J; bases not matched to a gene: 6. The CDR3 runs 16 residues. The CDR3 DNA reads TGTGCCAGCAGCTTAACGAATCGGGGGGGCTACAATGAGCAGTTCTCC. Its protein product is CASSLTNRGGYNEQFS.

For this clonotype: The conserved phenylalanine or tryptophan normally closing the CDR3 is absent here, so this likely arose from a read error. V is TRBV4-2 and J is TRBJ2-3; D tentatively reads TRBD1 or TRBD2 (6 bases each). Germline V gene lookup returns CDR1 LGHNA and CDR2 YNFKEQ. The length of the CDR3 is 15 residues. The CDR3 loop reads CASSGFEGGTHTQYL. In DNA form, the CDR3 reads TGTGCCAGCAGCGGTTTTGAGGGGGGCACACATACGCAGTATCTT.